The sequence of this T cell receptor beta chain was determined in a study of CD8+ T cells in alopecia areata. Following RNA extraction, reverse transcription yielded cDNA that acted as the sequencing template. Sequenced by immunoSEQ multiplex PCR; TCRdb stores in-frame clones only, minus some. In the table there are 270,000 or so clones, 58% of which are singletons. From germline, CDR1 is GTSNPN and CDR2 SVGIG (reference sequence). V was clipped by 4 bases and J by 0 bases, with 12 bases between them. This CDR3 region has 14 residues. This sample's treatment: oral pan-JAK inhibitor, 5-10 mg twice daily. A single count supports this clone.

The input for sequencing was CD4+ T cells sorted from blood, taken at week 24, from a patient treated with tofacitinib. The receptor comes from a human donor with alopecia areata. The gene calls are TRBV30 and TRBJ1-1, with D hard to call. This CDR3 reads CAWTMGPMNTEAFF. CDR3 in DNA: TGTGCCTGGACCATGGGCCCTATGAACACTGAAGCTTTCTTT.